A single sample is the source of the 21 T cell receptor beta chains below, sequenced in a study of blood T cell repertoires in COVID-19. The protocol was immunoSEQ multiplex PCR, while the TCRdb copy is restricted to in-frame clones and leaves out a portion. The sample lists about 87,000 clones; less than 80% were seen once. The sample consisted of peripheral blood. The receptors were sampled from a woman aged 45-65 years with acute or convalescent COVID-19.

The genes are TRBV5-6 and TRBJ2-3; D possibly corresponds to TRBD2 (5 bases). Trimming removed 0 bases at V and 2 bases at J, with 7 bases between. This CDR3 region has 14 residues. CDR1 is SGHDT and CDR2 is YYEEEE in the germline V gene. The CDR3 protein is CASSLGGNTDTQYF. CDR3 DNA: TGTGCCAGCAGCTTGGGAGGGAACACAGATACGCAGTATTTT.

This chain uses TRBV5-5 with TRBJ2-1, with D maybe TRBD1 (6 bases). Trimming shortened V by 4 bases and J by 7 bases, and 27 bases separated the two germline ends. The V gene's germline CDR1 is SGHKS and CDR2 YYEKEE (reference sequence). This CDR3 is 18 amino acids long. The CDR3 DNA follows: TGTGCCAGCAGCATTGAGATGGACAGCTACCTTGTCGGGAATGAGCAGTTCTTC. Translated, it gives CASSIEMDSYLVGNEQFF. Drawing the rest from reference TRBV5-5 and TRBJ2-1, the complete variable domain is DAGVTQSPTHLIKTRGQQVTLRCSPISGHKSVSWYQQVLGQGPQFIFQYYEKEERGRGNFPDRFSARQFPNYSSELNVNALLLGDSALYLCASSIEMDSYLVGNEQFFGPGTRLTVL.

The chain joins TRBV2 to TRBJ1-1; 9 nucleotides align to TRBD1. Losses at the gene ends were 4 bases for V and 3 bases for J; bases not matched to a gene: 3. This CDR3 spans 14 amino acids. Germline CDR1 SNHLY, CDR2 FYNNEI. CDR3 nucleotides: TGTGCCAGCAGTGGGGACAGGGCTTACACTGAAGCTTTCTTT. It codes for CASSGDRAYTEAFF.

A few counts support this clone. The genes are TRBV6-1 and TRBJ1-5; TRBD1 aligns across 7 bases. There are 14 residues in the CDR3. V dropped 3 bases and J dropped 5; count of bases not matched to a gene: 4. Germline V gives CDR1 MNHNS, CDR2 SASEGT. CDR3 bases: TGTGCCAGCAGTGAGGGACAGCGTTATCAGCCCCAGCATTTT. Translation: CASSEGQRYQPQHF.

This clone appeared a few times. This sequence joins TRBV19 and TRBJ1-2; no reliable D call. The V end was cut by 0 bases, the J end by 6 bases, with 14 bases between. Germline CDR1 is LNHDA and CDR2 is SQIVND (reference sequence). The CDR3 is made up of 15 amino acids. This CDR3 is CASSIEFGLEHGYTF. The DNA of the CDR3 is TGTGCCAGTAGTATAGAATTCGGCTTGGAGCATGGCTACACCTTC.

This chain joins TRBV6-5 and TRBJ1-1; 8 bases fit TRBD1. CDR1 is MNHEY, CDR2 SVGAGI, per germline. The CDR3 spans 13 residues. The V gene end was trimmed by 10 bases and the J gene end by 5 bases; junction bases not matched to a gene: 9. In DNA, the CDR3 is TGTGCCATCTCAGACAGGGGAAGGACTGAAGCTTTCTTT. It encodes CAISDRGRTEAFF.

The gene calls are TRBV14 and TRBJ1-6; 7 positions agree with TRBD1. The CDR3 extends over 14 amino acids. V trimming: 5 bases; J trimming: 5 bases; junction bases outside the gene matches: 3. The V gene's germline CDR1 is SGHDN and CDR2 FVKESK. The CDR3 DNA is TGTGCCAGCAGCTTCGGGACAGATAATTCACCCCTCCACTTT. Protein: CASSFGTDNSPLHF.

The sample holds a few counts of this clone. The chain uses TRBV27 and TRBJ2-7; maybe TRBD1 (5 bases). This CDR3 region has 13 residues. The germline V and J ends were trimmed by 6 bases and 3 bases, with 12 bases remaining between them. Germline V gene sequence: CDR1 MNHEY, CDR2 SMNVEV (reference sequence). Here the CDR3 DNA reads TGTGCCAGCAGGCCACACCAGGGCTACGAGCAGTACTTC. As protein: CASRPHQGYEQYF.

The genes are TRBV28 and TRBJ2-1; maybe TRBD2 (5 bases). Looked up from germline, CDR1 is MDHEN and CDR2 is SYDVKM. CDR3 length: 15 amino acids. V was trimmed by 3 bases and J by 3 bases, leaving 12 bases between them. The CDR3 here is CASSFPGSVYNEQFF. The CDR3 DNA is TGTGCCAGCAGTTTCCCGGGGTCGGTCTACAATGAGCAGTTCTTC.

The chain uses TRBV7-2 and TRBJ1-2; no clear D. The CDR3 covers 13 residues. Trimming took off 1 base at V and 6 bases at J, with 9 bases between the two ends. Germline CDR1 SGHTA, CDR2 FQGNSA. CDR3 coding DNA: TGTGCCAGCAGCTTAGGCAGTATGAATGGCTACACCTTC. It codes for CASSLGSMNGYTF.

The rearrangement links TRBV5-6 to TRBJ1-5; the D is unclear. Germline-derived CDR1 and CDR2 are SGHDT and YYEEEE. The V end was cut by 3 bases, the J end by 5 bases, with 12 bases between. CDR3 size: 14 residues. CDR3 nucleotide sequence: TGTGCCAGCAGCTCGGAGGGCTTACATCAGCCCCAGCATTTT. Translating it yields CASSSEGLHQPQHF.

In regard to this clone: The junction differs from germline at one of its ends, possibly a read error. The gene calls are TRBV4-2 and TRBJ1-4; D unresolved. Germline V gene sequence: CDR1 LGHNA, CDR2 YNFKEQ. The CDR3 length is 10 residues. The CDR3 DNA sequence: TGTGCCAGCAGCCAGGGAGCGGCCCATTTT. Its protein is CASSQGAAHF.

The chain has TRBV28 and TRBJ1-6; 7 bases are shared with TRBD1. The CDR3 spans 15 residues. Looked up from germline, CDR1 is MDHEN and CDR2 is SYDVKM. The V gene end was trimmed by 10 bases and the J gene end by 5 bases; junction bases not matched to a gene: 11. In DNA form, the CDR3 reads TGTGCCATCCCCGGGACAGCTAGTGATAATTCACCCCTCCACTTT. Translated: CAIPGTASDNSPLHF. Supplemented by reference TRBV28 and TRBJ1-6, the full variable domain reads DVKVTQSSRYLVKRTGEKVFLECVQDMDHENMFWYRQDPGLGLRLIYFSYDVKMKEKGDIPEGYSVSREKKERFSLILESASTNQTSMYLCAIPGTASDNSPLHFGNGTRLTVT.

The CDR3 nucleotides are TGCGCCAGCAGCGGAGACGGGGCCAACGTCCTGACTTTC. It codes for CASSGDGANVLTF. V and J are TRBV10-2 and TRBJ2-6; D gene unclear. CDR1 and CDR2 (germline): WSHSY, SAAADI. This CDR3 is 13 amino acids long. V lost 6 bases to trimming and J lost 4 bases, with 7 bases between them.

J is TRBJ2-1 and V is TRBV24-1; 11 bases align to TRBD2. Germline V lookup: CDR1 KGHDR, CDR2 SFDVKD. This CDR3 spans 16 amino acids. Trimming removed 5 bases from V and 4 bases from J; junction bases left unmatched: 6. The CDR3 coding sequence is TGTGCCACCAGTGCTCAAAGGACTAGCGGGTACAATGAGCAGTTCTTC. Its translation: CATSAQRTSGYNEQFF.

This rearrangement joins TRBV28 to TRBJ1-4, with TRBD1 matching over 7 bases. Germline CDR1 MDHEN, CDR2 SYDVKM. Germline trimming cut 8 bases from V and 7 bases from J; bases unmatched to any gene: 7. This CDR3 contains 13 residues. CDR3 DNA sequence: TGTGCCAGCCACAGGGGACCTCTTGAAAAACTGTTTTTT. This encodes CASHRGPLEKLFF.

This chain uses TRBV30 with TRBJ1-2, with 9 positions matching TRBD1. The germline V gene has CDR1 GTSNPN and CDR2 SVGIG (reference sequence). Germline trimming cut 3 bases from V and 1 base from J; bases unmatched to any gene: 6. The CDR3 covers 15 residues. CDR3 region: CAWSPDRGGNYGYTF. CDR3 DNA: TGTGCCTGGAGCCCGGACAGGGGAGGTAACTATGGCTACACCTTC.

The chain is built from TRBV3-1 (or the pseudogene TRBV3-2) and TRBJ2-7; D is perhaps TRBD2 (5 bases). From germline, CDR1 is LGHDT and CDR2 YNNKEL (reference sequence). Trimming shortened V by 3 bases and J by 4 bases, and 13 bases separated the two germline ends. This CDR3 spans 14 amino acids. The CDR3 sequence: CASSQTGSGYEQYF. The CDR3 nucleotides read TGTGCCAGCAGCCAGACCGGCAGCGGATACGAGCAGTACTTC.

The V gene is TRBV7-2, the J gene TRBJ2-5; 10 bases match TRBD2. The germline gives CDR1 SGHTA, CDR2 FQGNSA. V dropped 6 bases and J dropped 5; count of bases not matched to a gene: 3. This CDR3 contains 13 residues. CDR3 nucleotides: TGTGCCAGCAGTTTGGGACTAGCGGAGACCCAGTACTTC. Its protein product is CASSLGLAETQYF.

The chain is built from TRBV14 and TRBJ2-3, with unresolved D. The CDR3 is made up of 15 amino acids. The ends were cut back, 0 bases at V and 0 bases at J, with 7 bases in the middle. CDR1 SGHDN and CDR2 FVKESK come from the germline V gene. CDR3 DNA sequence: TGTGCCAGCAGCCAAGAACTGGTTAGCACAGATACGCAGTATTTT. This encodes CASSQELVSTDTQYF.

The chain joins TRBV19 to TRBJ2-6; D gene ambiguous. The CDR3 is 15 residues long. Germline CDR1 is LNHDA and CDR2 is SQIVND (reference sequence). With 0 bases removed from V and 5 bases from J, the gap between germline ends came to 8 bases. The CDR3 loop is CASSIDWPRANVLTF. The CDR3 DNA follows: TGTGCCAGTAGTATAGATTGGCCCCGGGCCAACGTCCTGACTTTC.